This entry lists 16 T cell receptor beta chains sequenced from one sample in a study of cytomegalovirus exposure and HLA in healthy donors. With 60 Vbeta and 13 Jbeta primers, the PCR was carried out. Method: immunoSEQ multiplex PCR; TCRdb's copy keeps in-frame clones and lacks some. Of roughly 180,000 clones in the sample, approximately 81% were seen once. Sequenced: PBMCs. The receptors were gathered from a man younger than 45 in good health and CMV-seronegative.

The chain employs TRBV19 and TRBJ1-5; 7 nucleotides line up with TRBD1. The CDR3 totals 17 residues. With V trimmed by 4 bases and J by 2 bases, 11 bases remained unmatched. Germline values: CDR1 LNHDA, CDR2 SQIVND (reference sequence). This CDR3 is CASSSDIRGTGNQPQHF. CDR3 nucleotides: TGTGCCAGTAGTAGTGATATCAGGGGGACGGGCAATCAGCCCCAGCATTTT. The full variable domain, rest sourced from reference TRBV19 and TRBJ1-5, is DGGITQSPKYLFRKEGQNVTLSCEQNLNHDAMYWYRQDPGQGLRLIYYSQIVNDFQKGDIAEGYSVSREKKESFPLTVTSAQKNPTAFYLCASSSDIRGTGNQPQHFGDGTRLSIL.

This chain connects TRBV30 to TRBJ1-6; tentative D call: TRBD1 (5 bases). CDR3 length: 13 amino acids. Trimming left V 2 bases short and J 9 bases short, with 11 bases between. From germline, CDR1 is GTSNPN and CDR2 SVGIG (reference sequence). Here the CDR3 DNA reads TGTGCCTGGAGTTTGAGCGGGGCTTCACCCCTCCACTTT. This codes for CAWSLSGASPLHF.

The genes are TRBV7-8 and TRBJ1-4; no definite D call. The germline CDR1 and CDR2 sequences are SGHVS and FQNEAQ. The V and J ends lost 6 bases and 0 bases respectively, with 5 bases between them. The CDR3 runs to 13 residues. The CDR3 nucleotides read TGTGCCAGCAGACGGGCAACTAATGAAAAACTGTTTTTT. Amino acids: CASRRATNEKLFF.

This clone was seen a single time. J is TRBJ1-3 and V is TRBV4-3; D is unresolved. The CDR3 sequence is 13 residues long. Germline CDR1 is LGHNA and CDR2 is YSLEER. The V and J ends lost 1 base and 4 bases respectively, with 5 bases between them. The CDR3 DNA follows: TGCGCCAGCAGCCAAGTTCCAGGAAACACCATATATTTT. Its translation: CASSQVPGNTIYF.

The chain joins TRBV6-1 to TRBJ1-4, with 10 positions matching TRBD1. CDR1 is MNHNS, CDR2 SASEGT, per germline. The CDR3 totals 14 residues. V lost 10 bases, J lost 8 bases, and 10 bases stayed unmatched. The DNA of the CDR3 is TGTGCCATCACCCCCGGGACAGGGGCAGAAAAACTGTTTTTT. This translates into CAITPGTGAEKLFF.

The chain recombines TRBV4-3 with TRBJ2-3; TRBD2 matches at 7 bases. Per germline, CDR1 LGHNA and CDR2 YSLEER. J gave up 4 bases and V 1 base, and 5 bases lay outside the gene matches. The CDR3 runs 15 residues. The CDR3 protein is CASSQGSGGADTQYF. CDR3 DNA: TGCGCCAGCAGCCAAGGATCTGGGGGGGCAGATACGCAGTATTTT.

The genes are TRBV19 and TRBJ2-3; 10 nucleotides line up with TRBD2. CDR1 and CDR2 from the germline V gene are LNHDA and SQIVND (reference sequence). This CDR3 is 14 amino acids long. V trimming: 7 bases; J trimming: 1 base; junction bases outside the gene matches: 2. CDR3 coding DNA: TGTGCCAGTAAAGGGACTAGCGGCACAGATACGCAGTATTTT. Translating gives CASKGTSGTDTQYF.

To note about this clone: In the same sample, other DNA sequences code for this CDR3. The V and J genes are TRBV4-3 and TRBJ2-5; the match to TRBD1 covers 8 bases. CDR3 length: 13 amino acids. Germline lookup yields CDR1 LGHNA and CDR2 YSLEER. V lost 3 bases, J lost 5 bases, and 2 bases stayed unmatched. The DNA for the CDR3 is TGCGCCAGCAGCCAGGACAGGGAGGAGACCCAGTACTTC. As protein: CASSQDREETQYF.

This clone has a single count. The V and J genes are TRBV5-6 and TRBJ2-5; 10 bases fit TRBD1. CDR1 and CDR2 from the germline V gene are SGHDT and YYEEEE. The trim removed 1 base at V and 5 bases at J, leaving 11 bases unmatched. This CDR3 region has 17 residues. The CDR3 is CASSLKAGTGVYETQYF. Here the CDR3 DNA reads TGTGCCAGCAGCTTGAAAGCCGGGACAGGGGTCTACGAGACCCAGTACTTC.

This chain joins TRBV10-3 and TRBJ2-5; a weak D match, TRBD2 (6 bases). The CDR3 runs 15 residues. Germline V gene data show CDR1 as ENHRY and CDR2 as SYGVKD. Trimming removed 5 bases at V and 4 bases at J, with 17 bases between. The CDR3 protein is CAISPLQRAGETQYF. CDR3 DNA: TGTGCCATCAGTCCACTACAGCGGGCGGGAGAGACCCAGTACTTC.

The chain is built from TRBV7-8 and TRBJ2-7; D unclear. The ends were cut back, 6 bases at V and 1 base at J, with 4 bases in the middle. Germline V gives CDR1 SGHVS, CDR2 FQNEAQ. CDR3 length: 11 residues. Here the CDR3 reads CASSPSYEQYF. The DNA of the CDR3 is TGTGCCAGCAGTCCTTCCTACGAGCAGTACTTC.

The chain couples TRBV6-6 to TRBJ2-1; D possibly corresponds to TRBD2 (7 bases). The CDR3 length is 13 residues. Germline CDR1 and CDR2: MNHNY and SVGAGI (reference sequence). V lost 5 bases and J 7 bases, leaving 12 bases between the germline ends. CDR3 nucleotides: TGTGCCAGCAGTCACGGGGGGCTGAATGAGCAGTTCTTC. This sequence encodes CASSHGGLNEQFF.

This clone was counted only a few times. Other DNA sequences in this sample translate to the same CDR3. The genes are TRBV2 and TRBJ2-5, with D unclear. V was trimmed by 6 bases and J by 2 bases, leaving 4 bases between them. Germline CDR1 reads SNHLY; CDR2 reads FYNNEI. The CDR3 spans 11 residues. For the CDR3, the DNA is TGTGCCAGCAGCCCACAAGAGACCCAGTACTTC. Amino acid sequence: CASSPQETQYF.

The genes are TRBV7-2 and TRBJ2-3; possibly TRBD2 for D (6 bases). Trimming removed 5 bases from V and 2 bases from J, with 17 bases in between. Germline V gene sequence: CDR1 SGHTA, CDR2 FQGNSA. The CDR3 runs 16 residues. The CDR3: CASSPRTTKNTDTQYF. CDR3 nucleotide sequence: TGTGCCAGCAGCCCCCGGACTACCAAAAACACAGATACGCAGTATTTT.

The table lists this clone with a count of one. The genes are TRBV6-5 and TRBJ1-1; 9 nucleotides line up with TRBD1. V lost 0 bases, J lost 5 bases, and 7 bases stayed unmatched. Looked up from germline, CDR1 is MNHEY and CDR2 is SVGAGI. CDR3 length equals 16 residues. The CDR3 reads CASSYSPDRGVTEAFF. The CDR3 DNA follows: TGTGCCAGCAGTTACTCCCCCGACAGGGGGGTGACTGAAGCTTTCTTT.

This clone has a single count. V is TRBV7-9 and J is TRBJ2-5, with 9 bases fitting TRBD1. This CDR3 spans 15 amino acids. The germline V gene encodes CDR1 SEHNR and CDR2 FQNEAQ (reference sequence). Trimming cost V 4 bases and J 5 bases; bases outside gene matches: 8. CDR3 bases: TGTGCCAGCAGCTCAAACAGACAGGGGGTGGAGACCCAGTACTTC. Amino acids: CASSSNRQGVETQYF. The variable domain in full, with the rest retrieved from reference TRBV7-9 and TRBJ2-5, is DTGVSQNPRHKITKRGQNVTFRCDPISEHNRLYWYRQTLGQGPEFLTYFQNEAQLEKSRLLSDRFSAERPKGSFSTLEIQRTEQGDSAMYLCASSSNRQGVETQYFGPGTRLLVL.